These 19 T cell receptor beta chains came from one sample sequenced in a study of blood T cell repertoires in COVID-19. Data came from immunoSEQ multiplex PCR; TCRdb stores just in-frame clones and leaves some out. Among 100,000 or so clones, around 88% were seen once, and the ten largest hold under 5.5%. The material sequenced was peripheral blood. The source of these receptors is a human donor in a cohort sampled during active COVID-19.

This chain links TRBV18 with TRBJ1-2, with a possible D match to TRBD1 (6 bases). Looked up from germline, CDR1 is KGHSH and CDR2 is LQKENI. Trimming stripped 6 bases from V and 7 bases from J, with 21 bases between. This CDR3 is built from 15 residues. DNA of the CDR3: TGTGCCAGCTCTCCCCAACCTAGACAGGCGGTTGGCTACACCTTC. As protein: CASSPQPRQAVGYTF.

V usage is TRBV5-1 and J usage is TRBJ2-3; 7 positions agree with TRBD2. The CDR3 is made up of 17 amino acids. V shed 2 bases, J shed 2 bases, and the junction held 11 bases outside the gene matches. CDR1 is SGHRS, CDR2 YFSETQ, per germline. In DNA, the CDR3 is TGCGCCAGCAGCTTATACGGGGCGGGGGACCACACAGATACGCAGTATTTT. The encoded protein is CASSLYGAGDHTDTQYF.

This sequence joins TRBV30 and TRBJ2-3, with 12 positions matching TRBD2. Germline CDR1 GTSNPN, CDR2 SVGIG (reference sequence). The ends lost 1 base at V and 5 bases at J; junction bases unmatched: 1. This CDR3 has 14 residues. The CDR3 DNA reads TGTGCCTGGAGTGCGGGACTAGCGGGAGATACGCAGTATTTT. This translates into CAWSAGLAGDTQYF.

On this clone: One end of the junction varies from germline; a read error may be responsible. The CDR3 DNA reads as TGTGCCAGCACTTTATCACGGTTCTACGAGCAGTACTTC. The encoded protein is CASTLSRFYEQYF. The gene calls are TRBV28 and TRBJ2-7; D remains unclear. Germline lookup yields CDR1 MDHEN and CDR2 SYDVKM. The CDR3 spans 13 residues.

The CDR3 DNA is TGCGCCAGCAGCCGACGGACTAGCGGGGTCGAGACATACAATGAGCAGTTCTTC. Its translation is CASSRRTSGVETYNEQFF. The chain couples TRBV10-2 to TRBJ2-1; 12 bases agree with TRBD2. This CDR3 region has 18 residues. Germline trimming cut 6 bases from V and 4 bases from J; bases unmatched to any gene: 13. Per the germline V gene, CDR1 is WSHSY and CDR2 is SAAADI.

Sample share makes this clone large. The rearrangement joins TRBV7-9 to TRBJ2-3, with D tentatively TRBD2 (5 bases). Germline CDR1 reads SEHNR; CDR2 reads FQNEAQ (reference sequence). V gave up 3 bases and J gave up 2 bases, with 9 bases separating them. This CDR3 contains 14 residues. CDR3 DNA sequence: TGTGCCAGCAGCTTTCACGACTACACAGATACGCAGTATTTT. It is translated as CASSFHDYTDTQYF.

The CDR3 sequence is CASSLLAGGPGTDTQYF. CDR3 DNA: TGTGCCAGCTCATTACTAGCGGGAGGGCCCGGCACAGATACGCAGTATTTT. The chain recombines TRBV18 with TRBJ2-3; 13 bases match TRBD2. The CDR3 length is 17 residues. V was clipped by 5 bases and J by 1 base; unmatched bases: 6. Germline CDR1 reads KGHSH; CDR2 reads LQKENI.

The chain combines TRBV6-5 with TRBJ2-7; 9 bases are a match to TRBD1. The CDR3 consists of 14 residues. The V gene's germline CDR1 is MNHEY and CDR2 SVGAGI. With V trimmed by 3 bases and J by 4 bases, 4 bases remained unmatched. In nucleotides, the CDR3 is TGTGCCAGCAGTTATGAGACAGGGGGATACGAGCAGTACTTC. Its translation is CASSYETGGYEQYF.

This chain links TRBV11-2 with TRBJ2-7; a weak D match, TRBD1 (5 bases). V was clipped by 8 bases and J by 4 bases, with 15 bases between them. Germline V gives CDR1 SGHAT, CDR2 FQNNGV. The CDR3 consists of 13 residues. This CDR3 is CASALGAGYEQYF. CDR3 in DNA: TGTGCCAGCGCCCTTGGGGCTGGTTACGAGCAGTACTTC.

The V and J genes are TRBV18 and TRBJ1-1; no firm D call. Deletions cut 6 bases from V and 0 bases from J, with 11 bases between. The CDR3 totals 14 residues. Per germline, CDR1 KGHSH and CDR2 LQKENI. CDR3 in amino acids: CASSPSNLNTEAFF. CDR3 bases: TGTGCCAGCTCCCCTTCAAACTTGAACACTGAAGCTTTCTTT.

The genes are TRBV28 and TRBJ1-2, with D possibly TRBD1 on 6 matching bases. Germline CDR1 MDHEN, CDR2 SYDVKM. This CDR3 is 15 amino acids long. The V and J ends lost 6 bases and 8 bases respectively, with 22 bases between them. The CDR3 here is CASSDTRDKWGGYTF. The CDR3 region has the DNA TGTGCCAGCAGCGACACCCGGGACAAATGGGGCGGCTACACCTTC.

This clone was detected only a few times. The gene calls are TRBV2 and TRBJ1-6, with 8 positions matching TRBD1. V was clipped by 6 bases and J by 5 bases; unmatched bases: 6. CDR1 and CDR2 (germline): SNHLY, FYNNEI. This CDR3 spans 15 amino acids. DNA for the CDR3: TGTGCCAGCAGCATAATGACAGGGGATAATTCACCCCTCCACTTT. Amino acid sequence: CASSIMTGDNSPLHF.

A single count supports this clone. The CDR3 sequence is CASSFTRGEQFF. CDR3 sequence (DNA): TGTGCCAGCAGTTTTACTAGAGGAGAGCAGTTCTTC. The gene calls are TRBV12-3 or TRBV12-4 and TRBJ2-1; tentative D call: TRBD2 (5 bases). This CDR3 is 12 amino acids long. V was shortened by 3 bases and J by 10 bases, with 10 bases between the two germline ends.

The chain employs TRBV7-2 and TRBJ1-5, with D perhaps matching TRBD1 (6 bases). Germline V CDR1 and CDR2: SGHTA, FQGNSA. V was trimmed by 7 bases and J by 0 bases, leaving 16 bases between them. The CDR3 runs to 16 residues. The CDR3 DNA follows: TGTGCCAGCAAAGCAGGGAAGGGGGATAGCAATCAGCCCCAGCATTTT. This gives the protein CASKAGKGDSNQPQHF.

The chain couples TRBV3-1 (or the pseudogene TRBV3-2) to TRBJ2-3; 8 bases are shared with TRBD2. V lost 3 bases to trimming and J lost 2 bases; unmatched junction nucleotides: 16. Germline V CDR1 and CDR2: LGHDT, YNNKEL (reference sequence). CDR3 length: 19 amino acids. The CDR3 nucleotides are TGTGCCAGCAGCCAGAGGACTGGCCGGGAGGGGAAATCCACAGATACGCAGTATTTT. It translates to CASSQRTGREGKSTDTQYF.

The chain combines TRBV5-4 with TRBJ1-1; D unresolved. V lost 0 bases and J 1 base, leaving 10 bases between the germline ends. The length of the CDR3 is 15 residues. Per the germline V gene, CDR1 is SGHNT and CDR2 is YYREEE (reference sequence). The CDR3 region is CASSLAAGGNTEAFF. The DNA for the CDR3 is TGTGCCAGCAGCTTGGCCGCGGGTGGGAACACTGAAGCTTTCTTT. The full variable domain, in which reference TRBV5-4 and TRBJ1-1 provide the parts outside the CDR3, is ETGVTQSPTHLIKTRGQQVTLRCSSQSGHNTVSWYQQALGQGPQFIFQYYREEENGRGNFPPRFSGLQFPNYSSELNVNALELDDSALYLCASSLAAGGNTEAFFGQGTRLTVV.

The chain has TRBV15 and TRBJ1-1, with D possibly matching TRBD1 (6 bases). The CDR3 is made up of 14 amino acids. The germline V and J ends were trimmed by 5 bases and 0 bases, with 10 bases remaining between them. Per germline, CDR1 LNHNV and CDR2 YYDKDF (reference sequence). The CDR3 DNA sequence: TGTGCCACCAGCGTCGACAGGATGAACACTGAAGCTTTCTTT. The encoded protein is CATSVDRMNTEAFF.

This chain connects TRBV19 to TRBJ2-3, with a tentative D call TRBD1 (7 bases). The CDR3 covers 15 residues. In germline, CDR1 is LNHDA, CDR2 SQIVND (reference sequence). V was pared by 7 bases and J by 4 bases, with 18 bases between. The CDR3 reads CASKGRRGGPDTQYF. In DNA form, the CDR3 reads TGTGCCAGTAAGGGGAGGCGAGGGGGCCCAGATACGCAGTATTTT.

The CDR3 DNA follows: TGTGCCAGCAGTTTAATGGCAGGGGCCCCAGATACGCAGTATTTT. Amino acids: CASSLMAGAPDTQYF. J is TRBJ2-3 and V is TRBV28; D possibly corresponds to TRBD1 (6 bases). V was cut by 2 bases and J by 4 bases, with 13 bases left in between. Germline V gene lookup returns CDR1 MDHEN and CDR2 SYDVKM. The CDR3 has 15 residues. Drawing the rest from reference TRBV28 and TRBJ2-3, the complete variable domain is DVKVTQSSRYLVKRTGEKVFLECVQDMDHENMFWYRQDPGLGLRLIYFSYDVKMKEKGDIPEGYSVSREKKERFSLILESASTNQTSMYLCASSLMAGAPDTQYFGPGTRLTVL.